These 20 T cell receptor beta chains share one sample of origin, sequenced in a study of cytomegalovirus exposure and HLA in healthy donors. Primers: 60 Vbeta forward and 13 Jbeta reverse. Clones were read by immunoSEQ multiplex PCR, and TCRdb kept only the in-frame ones, dropping some. Its table records around 76,000 clones. The sample consisted of PBMCs. The receptors were sampled from a boy between 10 and 17 years old in good health and CMV-seronegative.

This chain links TRBV4-3 with TRBJ1-1; D is uncertain. The CDR3 extends over 15 amino acids. The V end was cut by 0 bases, the J end by 4 bases, with 12 bases between. Germline CDR1 LGHNA, CDR2 YSLEER. CDR3 in DNA: TGCGCCAGCAGCCAAGATACCAGCGGAGGCACTGAAGCTTTCTTT. Residues: CASSQDTSGGTEAFF.

Note on this clone: Other DNA sequences in the sample encode the same CDR3. This chain connects TRBV30 to TRBJ1-1; a weak D match, TRBD1 (5 bases). The CDR3 extends over 12 amino acids. Germline CDR1 and CDR2: GTSNPN and SVGIG (reference sequence). The V and J ends lost 3 bases and 0 bases respectively, with 5 bases between them. The CDR3 spells CAWRTVNTEAFF. The CDR3 DNA reads TGTGCCTGGAGGACAGTGAACACTGAAGCTTTCTTT.

The V call is TRBV5-1, the J call TRBJ2-3; perhaps TRBD2 as D (6 bases). Germline CDR1 SGHRS, CDR2 YFSETQ. Trimming removed 4 bases from V and 0 bases from J, with 15 bases in between. The CDR3 length is 16 residues. The CDR3 DNA is TGCGCCAGCAGCCAAGGAGGGCGACAGAGCACAGATACGCAGTATTTT. Translated: CASSQGGRQSTDTQYF. Supplemented by reference TRBV5-1 and TRBJ2-3, the full variable domain reads KAGVTQTPRYLIKTRGQQVTLSCSPISGHRSVSWYQQTPGQGLQFLFEYFSETQRNKGNFPGRFSGRQFSNSRSEMNVSTLELGDSALYLCASSQGGRQSTDTQYFGPGTRLTVL.

V usage is TRBV7-6 and J usage is TRBJ2-6; TRBD2 matches at 12 bases. Germline V CDR1 and CDR2: SGHVS, FNYEAQ. With 5 bases clipped from V and 2 bases from J, the junction kept 7 bases outside the gene matches. The CDR3 spans 18 residues. DNA for the CDR3: TGTGCCAGCAGCCCACGACTAGCGGGAGTAGCTGGGGCCAACGTCCTGACTTTC. Residues: CASSPRLAGVAGANVLTF.

This rearrangement joins TRBV7-9 to TRBJ2-7; D is unresolved. Germline assignment: CDR1 SEHNR and CDR2 FQNEAQ (reference sequence). V dropped 8 bases and J dropped 6 bases, with 14 bases sitting between them. The CDR3 spans 12 residues. The CDR3 region is CASAISQTEQYF. CDR3 nucleotide sequence: TGTGCCAGCGCCATATCACAGACCGAGCAGTACTTC.

The chain couples TRBV4-2 to TRBJ1-1, with unresolved D. V was shortened by 0 bases and J by 1 base, with 6 bases between the two germline ends. Germline values: CDR1 LGHNA, CDR2 YNFKEQ. This CDR3 region has 14 residues. The DNA for the CDR3 is TGTGCCAGCAGCCAAGAGCCAGGGAACACTGAAGCTTTCTTT. This codes for CASSQEPGNTEAFF.

V gene TRBV6-6 combines with J gene TRBJ2-7, with D perhaps TRBD1 (6 bases). The germline V and J ends were trimmed by 2 bases and 3 bases, with 17 bases remaining between them. The germline CDR1 and CDR2 sequences are MNHNY and SVGAGI (reference sequence). The CDR3 sequence is 16 residues long. The CDR3 is CASSYPSSRGDYEQYF. The CDR3 DNA follows: TGTGCCAGCAGTTACCCATCGTCCAGGGGTGACTACGAGCAGTACTTC.

V gene TRBV9 combines with J gene TRBJ1-2; the D is unclear. V lost 1 base and J lost 2, with 12 bases in between. Germline CDR1 reads SGDLS; CDR2 reads YYNGEE. This CDR3 is 15 amino acids long. CDR3: CASSVTLTPNYGYTF. DNA for the CDR3: TGTGCCAGCAGCGTAACCCTCACTCCCAACTATGGCTACACCTTC. Variable domain in full (rest from reference TRBV9 and TRBJ1-2): DSGVTQTPKHLITATGQRVTLRCSPRSGDLSVYWYQQSLDQGLQFLIQYYNGEERAKGNILERFSAQQFPDLHSELNLSSLELGDSALYFCASSVTLTPNYGYTFGSGTRLTVV.

The rearrangement uses TRBV4-1 and TRBJ2-1, with 8 bases fitting TRBD2. The germline CDR1 and CDR2 sequences are MGHRA and YSYEKL. There are 17 residues in the CDR3. V trimming: 1 base; J trimming: 4 bases; junction bases outside the gene matches: 9. CDR3 sequence reads: CASSQGLSGGEYNEQFF. CDR3 in DNA: TGCGCCAGCAGCCAAGGTTTAAGCGGGGGAGAATACAATGAGCAGTTCTTC.

This rearrangement joins TRBV14 to TRBJ1-4; tentatively, D is TRBD1 (5 bases). The CDR3 is 15 amino acids. Deletions cut 4 bases from V and 5 bases from J, with 14 bases between. Germline V gives CDR1 SGHDN, CDR2 FVKESK. This chain's CDR3 is CASSLVRGENEKLFF. The DNA for the CDR3 is TGTGCCAGCAGCCTCGTAAGGGGTGAGAATGAAAAACTGTTTTTT.

V gene TRBV5-8 combines with J gene TRBJ1-4; TRBD1 matches 7 bases. Looked up from germline, CDR1 is SGHTS and CDR2 is YDEGEE. V shed 1 base and J 3 bases; nucleotides not matched to a gene: 6. This CDR3 is 16 amino acids long. CDR3 in DNA: TGTGCCAGCAGCTTGAAGGGGGCTGGGCCTAATGAAAAACTGTTTTTT. Its protein product is CASSLKGAGPNEKLFF.

This chain joins TRBV10-3 and TRBJ2-7; TRBD2 matches 12 bases. Germline V gives CDR1 ENHRY, CDR2 SYGVKD. The CDR3 contains 16 residues. J was trimmed by 6 bases and V by 1 base; bases with no gene match: 7. The CDR3 nucleotides are TGTGCCATCAGTGAGTTGTCTAGCGGGGGGGTCGGCGAGCAGTACTTC. Its translation: CAISELSSGGVGEQYF.

The chain couples TRBV7-3 to TRBJ1-2; D unresolved. Looked up from germline, CDR1 is SGHTA and CDR2 is FQGTGA. The CDR3 spans 13 residues. Between the trimmed V and J ends, which lost 2 bases and 6 bases, there was a span of 10 bases. The CDR3 DNA sequence: TGTGCCAGCAGCTTAGAAGGAGTCGATGGCTACACCTTC. Translated, it gives CASSLEGVDGYTF.

The V gene is TRBV5-1, the J gene TRBJ1-2; 8 bases agree with TRBD1. V was pared by 4 bases and J by 0 bases, with 5 bases of the junction left unmatched. This CDR3 spans 15 amino acids. The V gene's germline CDR1 is SGHRS and CDR2 YFSETQ. This CDR3 reads CASSPQGAPNYGYTF. The CDR3, as DNA: TGCGCCAGCAGCCCCCAGGGGGCACCTAACTATGGCTACACCTTC. Full variable domain (outside the CDR3, taken from reference TRBV5-1 and TRBJ1-2): KAGVTQTPRYLIKTRGQQVTLSCSPISGHRSVSWYQQTPGQGLQFLFEYFSETQRNKGNFPGRFSGRQFSNSRSEMNVSTLELGDSALYLCASSPQGAPNYGYTFGSGTRLTVV.

In DNA, the CDR3 is TGTGCCACCGGGGGGTATTATAGCAATCAGCCCCAGCATTTT. It yields the protein CATGGYYSNQPQHF. The V and J genes are TRBV27 and TRBJ1-5; perhaps TRBD1 as D (5 bases). CDR3 length: 14 amino acids. Trimming removed 10 bases from V and 0 bases from J, with 13 bases in between. CDR1 MNHEY and CDR2 SMNVEV come from the germline V gene (reference sequence).

The chain combines TRBV10-2 with TRBJ2-5, with D maybe TRBD2 (6 bases). There are 18 residues in the CDR3. The ends were cut back, 2 bases at V and 4 bases at J, with 23 bases in the middle. Germline values: CDR1 WSHSY, CDR2 SAAADI. CDR3 sequence (DNA): TGCGCCAGCAGTGAGGACACTAGCAATAGGATCACCAGAGAGACCCAGTACTTC. Its protein is CASSEDTSNRITRETQYF.

This chain uses TRBV19 with TRBJ2-2; TRBD1 aligns across 8 bases. CDR1 and CDR2 (germline): LNHDA, SQIVND (reference sequence). J lost 7 bases, V lost 10 bases, and 11 bases had no gene match. This CDR3 contains 14 residues. The CDR3 region is CATPRQGNFGELFF. CDR3 sequence (DNA): TGTGCCACCCCCAGACAGGGGAATTTCGGGGAGCTGTTTTTT. The whole variable domain, remainder taken from reference TRBV19 and TRBJ2-2, is DGGITQSPKYLFRKEGQNVTLSCEQNLNHDAMYWYRQDPGQGLRLIYYSQIVNDFQKGDIAEGYSVSREKKESFPLTVTSAQKNPTAFYLCATPRQGNFGELFFGEGSRLTVL.

The genes are TRBV5-5 and TRBJ1-2; D is perhaps TRBD1 (5 bases). The CDR3 has 13 residues. V lost 4 bases, J lost 3 bases, and 10 bases lay in between. CDR1 and CDR2 from the germline V gene are SGHKS and YYEKEE (reference sequence). The CDR3 spells CASSPDRYYGYTF. The CDR3 nucleotides read TGTGCCAGCAGCCCCGACAGATACTATGGCTACACCTTC.

The V and J genes are TRBV4-1 and TRBJ2-5, with D possibly TRBD1 on 6 matching bases. V lost 1 base, J lost 2 bases, and 14 bases lay in between. The CDR3 is 16 residues long. The germline gives CDR1 MGHRA, CDR2 YSYEKL. As DNA, the CDR3 is TGCGCCAGCAGCCAAGTAATAGGGGGTTTTCAAGAGACCCAGTACTTC. Its protein product is CASSQVIGGFQETQYF.

The chain joins TRBV18 to TRBJ2-3, with a possible D match to TRBD1 (6 bases). V shed 0 bases and J shed 3 bases, with 16 bases lying between them. In germline, CDR1 is KGHSH, CDR2 LQKENI. The CDR3 length is 17 residues. As DNA, the CDR3 is TGTGCCAGCTCACCACCGCCCGACAGGTGGGGAACAGATACGCAGTATTTT. Encoded protein: CASSPPPDRWGTDTQYF.